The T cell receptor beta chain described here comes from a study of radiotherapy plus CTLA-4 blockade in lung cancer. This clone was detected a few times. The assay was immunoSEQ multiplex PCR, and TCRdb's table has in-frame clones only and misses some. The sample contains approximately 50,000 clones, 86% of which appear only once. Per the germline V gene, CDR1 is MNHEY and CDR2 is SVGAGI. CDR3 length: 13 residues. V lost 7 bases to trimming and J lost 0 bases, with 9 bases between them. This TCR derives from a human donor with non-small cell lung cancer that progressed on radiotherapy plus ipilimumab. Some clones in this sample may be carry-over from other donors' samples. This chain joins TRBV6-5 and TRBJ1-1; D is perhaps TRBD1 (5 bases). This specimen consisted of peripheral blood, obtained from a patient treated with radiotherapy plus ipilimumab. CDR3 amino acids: CASKDTLNTEAFF. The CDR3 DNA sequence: TGTGCCAGCAAGGACACTTTGAACACTGAAGCTTTCTTT.